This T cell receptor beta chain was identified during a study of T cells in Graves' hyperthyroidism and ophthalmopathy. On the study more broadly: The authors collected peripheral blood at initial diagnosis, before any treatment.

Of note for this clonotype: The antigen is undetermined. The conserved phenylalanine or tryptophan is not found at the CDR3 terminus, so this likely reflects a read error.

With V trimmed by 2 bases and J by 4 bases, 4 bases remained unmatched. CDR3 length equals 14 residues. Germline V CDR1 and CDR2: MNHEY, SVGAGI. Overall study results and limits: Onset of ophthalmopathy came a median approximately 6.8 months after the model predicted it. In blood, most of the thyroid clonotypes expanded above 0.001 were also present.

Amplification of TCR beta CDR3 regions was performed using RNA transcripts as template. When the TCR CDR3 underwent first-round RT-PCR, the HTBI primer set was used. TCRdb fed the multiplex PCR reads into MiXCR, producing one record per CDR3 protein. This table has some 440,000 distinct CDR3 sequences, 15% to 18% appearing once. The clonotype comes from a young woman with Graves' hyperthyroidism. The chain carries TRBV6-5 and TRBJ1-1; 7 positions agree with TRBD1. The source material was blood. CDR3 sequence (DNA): TGTGCCAGCAGTTACACCCAGGGGGGCACTGAAGCTTTCCTT. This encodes CASSYTQGGTEAFL.